One sample yielded the 14 T cell receptor beta chains listed below, sequenced in a study of Ad26.COV2.S vaccination and SARS-CoV-2 variants. Libraries were prepared by immunoSEQ multiplex PCR; TCRdb keeps only in-frame clonotypes and omits some of them. Found here are around 350,000 clones, 90% to 95% of them singletons; the top ten hold roughly 3.9%. The source material was peripheral blood, sampled after recovery from COVID-19. The origin of the receptors is a human donor who had recovered from COVID-19.

The chain recombines TRBV6-6 with TRBJ1-6; TRBD1 aligns across 7 bases. V shed 5 bases, J shed 9 bases, and the junction held 16 bases outside the gene matches. The CDR3 runs 17 residues. Germline CDR1 MNHNY, CDR2 SVGAGI (reference sequence). Here the CDR3 reads CASSPGLFAGGLSPLHF. In DNA form, the CDR3 reads TGTGCCAGCAGTCCTGGTCTCTTTGCAGGGGGACTTTCACCCCTCCACTTT.

A single count supports this clone. The chain links TRBV20-1 to TRBJ1-5; D not certain. V was shortened by 5 bases and J by 6 bases, with 11 bases between the two germline ends. Germline V gene lookup returns CDR1 DFQATT and CDR2 SNEGSKA (reference sequence). CDR3 length: 12 amino acids. CDR3 amino acids: CSARGRAQPQHF. The CDR3 coding sequence is TGCAGTGCTCGTGGAAGGGCTCAGCCCCAGCATTTT.

The chain combines TRBV7-6 with TRBJ2-5, with 7 bases that match TRBD1. The germline CDR1 and CDR2 sequences are SGHVS and FNYEAQ. The V segment lost 4 bases and the J segment 5 bases; nucleotides outside the gene matches: 4. This CDR3 contains 13 residues. Written as DNA, the CDR3 is TGTGCCAGCAGCTCAGGGGGAAAGGAGACCCAGTACTTC. Encoded protein: CASSSGGKETQYF. Full variable domain (remainder filled in from reference TRBV7-6 and TRBJ2-5): GAGVSQSPRYKVTKRGQDVALRCDPISGHVSLYWYRQALGQGPEFLTYFNYEAQQDKSGLPNDRFSAERPEGSISTLTIQRTEQRDSAMYRCASSSGGKETQYFGPGTRLLVL.

J is TRBJ2-2 and V is TRBV18; D assignment may be TRBD1 or TRBD2 (5 bases each). CDR3 length equals 14 residues. The ends were cut back, 1 base at V and 7 bases at J, with 10 bases in the middle. In germline, CDR1 is KGHSH, CDR2 LQKENI. This chain's CDR3 is CASSPQGSGGELFF. The CDR3 DNA is TGTGCCAGCTCACCACAGGGGAGCGGCGGGGAGCTGTTTTTT. Variable domain in full (rest from reference TRBV18 and TRBJ2-2): NAGVMQNPRHLVRRRGQEARLRCSPMKGHSHVYWYRQLPEEGLKFMVYLQKENIIDESGMPKERFSAEFPKEGPSILRIQQVVRGDSAAYFCASSPQGSGGELFFGEGSRLTVL.

A single count supports this clone. V is TRBV10-1 and J is TRBJ2-2, with D uncertain. Germline values: CDR1 WNHNN, CDR2 SYGVQD (reference sequence). V lost 3 bases, J lost 7 bases, and 6 bases lay in between. This CDR3 spans 12 amino acids. The CDR3 spells CASSEWDGELFF. CDR3 nucleotides: TGCGCCAGCAGTGAATGGGACGGGGAGCTGTTTTTT.

The chain employs TRBV11-2 and TRBJ1-1, with unresolved D. This CDR3 is 15 amino acids long. The V end was cut by 3 bases, the J end by 4 bases, with 15 bases between. Germline V gives CDR1 SGHAT, CDR2 FQNNGV. CDR3 protein: CASSFTLEVTTEAFF. In nucleotides, the CDR3 is TGTGCCAGCAGCTTTACACTCGAGGTTACCACTGAAGCTTTCTTT.

Of note for this clone: Other DNA sequences of this sample code for an identical CDR3. The rearrangement links TRBV20-1 to TRBJ2-3, with D possibly matching TRBD1 (6 bases). V was trimmed by 6 bases and J by 5 bases, leaving 9 bases between them. The CDR3 runs 11 residues. The germline V gene encodes CDR1 DFQATT and CDR2 SNEGSKA (reference sequence). This CDR3 reads CSARGLDTQYF. The CDR3 DNA follows: TGCAGTGCCAGGGGTTTAGATACGCAGTATTTT.

This clone was recorded once. The chain links TRBV3-1 (or the pseudogene TRBV3-2) to TRBJ1-2, with 8 bases fitting TRBD1. The germline V gene has CDR1 LGHDT and CDR2 YNNKEL (reference sequence). The CDR3 runs 15 residues. The V gene end was trimmed by 2 bases and the J gene end by 4 bases; junction bases not matched to a gene: 6. CDR3 sequence: CASSQFPGGPYGYTF. For the CDR3, the DNA is TGTGCCAGCAGCCAATTTCCAGGGGGCCCCTATGGCTACACCTTC.

V gene TRBV15 combines with J gene TRBJ2-5; unclear D gene. CDR1 is LNHNV, CDR2 YYDKDF, per germline (reference sequence). Trimming pared 3 bases from V and 3 bases from J, leaving 20 bases between. The CDR3 runs 17 residues. The CDR3 bases are TGTGCCACCAGCAGGGATGATTCGGTCAAACGGGAAGAGACCCAGTACTTC. Translated, it gives CATSRDDSVKREETQYF.

The chain is built from TRBV5-5 and TRBJ2-3, with D possibly TRBD1 on 5 matching bases. Deletions cut 0 bases from V and 6 bases from J, with 20 bases between. Germline V CDR1 and CDR2: SGHKS, YYEKEE (reference sequence). The CDR3 spans 17 residues. CDR3 in amino acids: CASSLVRTNPNQDTQYF. The DNA of the CDR3 is TGTGCCAGCAGCTTGGTCCGGACAAACCCCAACCAGGATACGCAGTATTTT.

In its sample, this clone was seen once. The chain recombines TRBV7-9 with TRBJ1-1, with D tentatively TRBD1 (6 bases). Germline V gene data show CDR1 as SEHNR and CDR2 as FQNEAQ (reference sequence). The CDR3 totals 16 residues. Between the trimmed V and J ends, which lost 4 bases and 1 base, there was a span of 16 bases. The CDR3 DNA reads as TGTGCCAGCAGCTCACCGCCCCAGGGGAGGAACACTGAAGCTTTCTTT. It codes for CASSSPPQGRNTEAFF. Based on the CDR3 plus reference TRBV7-9 and TRBJ1-1, the full variable domain is DTGVSQNPRHKITKRGQNVTFRCDPISEHNRLYWYRQTLGQGPEFLTYFQNEAQLEKSRLLSDRFSAERPKGSFSTLEIQRTEQGDSAMYLCASSSPPQGRNTEAFFGQGTRLTVV.

This clone has just one count. The genes are TRBV20-1 and TRBJ2-7; D unclear. Trimming removed 3 bases from V and 0 bases from J, with 9 bases in between. Germline V CDR1 and CDR2: DFQATT, SNEGSKA (reference sequence). The CDR3 extends over 13 amino acids. The CDR3 nucleotides are TGCAGTGCTAGTCCCACCAGCTCCTACGAGCAGTACTTC. Protein: CSASPTSSYEQYF.

The genes are TRBV15 and TRBJ2-2; D could derive from TRBD1 or TRBD2 (5 bases each). CDR1 is LNHNV, CDR2 YYDKDF, per germline (reference sequence). The CDR3 consists of 21 residues. Between the trimmed V and J ends, which lost 0 bases and 2 bases, there was a span of 25 bases. For the CDR3, the DNA is TGTGCCACCAGCAGAGATCGCCCCGCTGGCTTGGGGACGGGAAACACCGGGGAGCTGTTTTTT. It is translated as CATSRDRPAGLGTGNTGELFF.

CDR3 amino acids: CASSVVGVRDTEAFF. The CDR3 coding sequence is TGTGCCAGCAGCGTAGTGGGGGTTAGGGACACTGAAGCTTTCTTT. The chain carries TRBV9 and TRBJ1-1; the D gene is possibly TRBD1 (5 bases). This CDR3 contains 15 residues. V was clipped by 0 bases and J by 3 bases, with 12 bases between them. Germline loops: CDR1 SGDLS, CDR2 YYNGEE.